Listed below are T cell receptor beta chains from one sample, sequenced in a study of patients and donors after allogeneic stem cell transplantation. One entry per CDR3 protein results from TCRdb running MiXCR on the RT-PCR reads. Of 150,000 to 250,000 distinct CDR3 sequences listed, approximately 41% were seen once; the top ten hold 33%. Material: blood, either unsorted or a sorted T cell fraction (not recorded which). The receptor source for this set is a human donor who was either an allogeneic HSCT recipient or a stem cell or donor lymphocyte infusion donor (not recorded which). It is not recorded whose cells these are; they may come from a transplant donor. The CDR3 runs from the conserved cysteine through the conserved F or W. The D gene is left open where the match is weak. Clone size is not always given. Where it is, it says once, few, many or a class for expanded clones.

V gene	clone size	J gene	D gene	CDR3 protein	CDR3 DNA
TRBV7-9	.	TRBJ1-4	.	CASSLAVGDEKLFF	TGTGCCAGCAGCTTAGCAGTGGGGGATGAAAAACTGTTTTTT
TRBV6-2/TRBV6-3	.	TRBJ2-3	.	CASSLMGGRTDTQYF	TGTGCCAGCAGTTTGATGGGAGGTCGGACAGATACGCAGTATTTT
TRBV29-1	once	TRBJ1-2	TRBD1	CSVSGTDVYGYTF	TGCAGCGTTTCCGGGACAGACGTCTATGGCTACACCTTC
TRBV4-1	.	TRBJ1-1	.	CASSLFGTMNTEAFF	TGCGCCAGCAGTCTTTTCGGGACGATGAACACTGAAGCTTTCTTT
TRBV12-3/TRBV12-4	.	TRBJ1-3	TRBD1	CASSPTGGSGNTIYF	TGTGCCAGCAGCCCTACAGGGGGCTCTGGAAACACCATATATTTT
TRBV12-3/TRBV12-4	few	TRBJ1-1	.	CASNWGGNTEAFF	TGTGCCAGCAATTGGGGGGGAAACACTGAAGCTTTCTTT
TRBV21-1	few	TRBJ2-7	.	CASRVKAGLATSSYEQYF	TGTGCCAGCAGGGTCAAGGCCGGGCTAGCGACGAGCTCCTACGAGCAGTACTTC
TRBV12-3/TRBV12-4	.	TRBJ2-1	TRBD2	CASRPPGLAAYNEQFF	TGTGCCAGCAGGCCTCCGGGACTAGCGGCCTACAATGAGCAGTTCTTC
TRBV6-2/TRBV6-3	once	TRBJ1-5	TRBD1	CASSHLGQGNQPQHF	TGTGCCAGCAGTCACCTGGGACAGGGGAATCAGCCCCAGCATTTT
TRBV29-1	.	TRBJ1-1	.	CSVLENTEAFF	TGCAGCGTTCTAGAGAACACTGAAGCTTTCTTT
TRBV6-2/TRBV6-3	few	TRBJ1-2	.	CASSYPQTAGNYGYTF	TGTGCCAGCAGTTACCCTCAGACAGCGGGTAACTATGGCTACACCTTC
TRBV7-8	.	TRBJ1-6	TRBD1	CASSLAGTGNNSPLHF	TGTGCCAGCAGCTTAGCGGGGACAGGGAATAATTCACCCCTCCACTTT
TRBV4-3	.	TRBJ2-7	TRBD2	CASSLGTSGSALTYEQYF	TGCGCCAGCAGCCTAGGGACTAGCGGGAGTGCTCTAACCTACGAGCAGTACTTC
TRBV28	.	TRBJ2-1	.	CASTLKLGEQFF	TGTGCCAGCACCCTAAAGCTCGGTGAGCAGTTCTTC
TRBV7-9	.	TRBJ1-1	.	CASSLAVVMNTEAFF	TGTGCCAGCAGCTTAGCTGTGGTCATGAACACTGAAGCTTTCTTT
TRBV7-6	.	TRBJ2-3	TRBD2	CASSLEGAGGPTDTQYF	TGTGCCAGCAGCTTAGAGGGGGCGGGAGGGCCCACAGATACGCAGTATTTT
TRBV6-5	.	TRBJ1-2	.	CASSSTANYGYTF	TGTGCCAGCAGTTCAACGGCTAACTATGGCTACACCTTC
TRBV5-6	.	TRBJ2-7	TRBD1	CASSLWDSHYEQYF	TGTGCCAGCAGCTTGTGGGACAGCCACTACGAGCAGTACTTC
TRBV12-3/TRBV12-4	.	TRBJ2-5	.	CASSFMGGQETQYF	TGTGCCAGCAGTTTTATGGGGGGACAAGAGACCCAGTACTTC
TRBV11-2	.	TRBJ2-1	.	CASSLRRDAYNEQFF	TGTGCCAGCAGCTTAAGGCGGGACGCATACAATGAGCAGTTCTTC
TRBV5-6	few	TRBJ2-5	.	CASSSQGVLETQYF	TGTGCCAGCAGCTCCCAGGGTGTTCTGGAGACCCAGTACTTC
TRBV19	.	TRBJ1-1	.	CASSMEENTEAFF	TGTGCCAGTAGTATGGAGGAGAACACTGAAGCTTTCTTT
TRBV7-9	.	TRBJ2-7	TRBD2	CASSHPSGLASPYEQYF	TGTGCCAGCAGCCACCCATCTGGACTAGCGAGCCCCTACGAGCAGTACTTC
TRBV12-3/TRBV12-4	.	TRBJ1-1	.	CASTLKQGTEAFF	TGTGCCAGCACCCTTAAACAGGGAACTGAAGCTTTCTTT
TRBV12-3/TRBV12-4	.	TRBJ1-2	.	CASSFIAAKNGYTF	TGTGCCAGCAGTTTTATTGCAGCCAAAAATGGCTACACCTTC
TRBV30	.	TRBJ2-7	.	CAWSPGGTGEQYF	TGTGCCTGGAGTCCCGGGGGCACGGGCGAGCAGTACTTC
TRBV5-1	.	TRBJ2-2	.	CASSASGQNTGELFF	TGCGCCAGCAGCGCAAGCGGCCAGAACACCGGGGAGCTGTTTTTT
TRBV12-3/TRBV12-4	.	TRBJ1-1	TRBD1	CASSYADRETKAFF	TGTGCCAGCAGTTATGCTGACAGGGAAACAAAAGCTTTCTTT
TRBV27	.	TRBJ1-1	TRBD1	CASSSGTATNTEAFF	TGTGCCAGCAGTTCCGGGACAGCGACGAACACTGAAGCTTTCTTT
TRBV12-3/TRBV12-4	.	TRBJ1-2	.	CASSAAPGRGGYTF	TGTGCCAGCAGTGCAGCTCCGGGACGAGGTGGCTACACCTTC
TRBV9	.	TRBJ2-7	TRBD2	CASSPVGAGGGYEQYF	TGTGCCAGCAGCCCAGTAGGGGCGGGAGGAGGCTACGAGCAGTACTTC
TRBV27	.	TRBJ2-7	TRBD1	CASRGTRTGAYEQYF	TGTGCCAGCAGAGGAACCCGGACAGGGGCCTACGAGCAGTACTTC
TRBV7-9	once	TRBJ2-7	.	CASSLGGASDEQYF	TGTGCCAGCAGCTTAGGCGGGGCCAGCGACGAGCAGTACTTC
TRBV12-3/TRBV12-4	few	TRBJ2-3	TRBD2	CASSLLAGAVDTQYF	TGTGCCAGCAGTTTGCTAGCGGGAGCCGTAGATACGCAGTATTTT
TRBV29-1	.	TRBJ2-1	TRBD2	CSVESSGRAYEQFF	TGCAGCGTTGAATCCAGCGGGAGGGCCTATGAGCAGTTCTTC
TRBV19	.	TRBJ1-1	TRBD1	CASSSWDRGQTEAFF	TGTGCCAGTAGTAGCTGGGACAGAGGCCAGACTGAAGCTTTCTTT
TRBV13	once	TRBJ2-1	.	CASSLLLDSNEQFF	TGTGCCAGCAGCTTATTACTGGATTCCAATGAGCAGTTCTTC
TRBV3-1	.	TRBJ1-1	.	CACARGAEAFF	TGTGCCTGTGCCCGGGGGGCTGAAGCTTTCTTT
TRBV29-1	.	TRBJ2-5	TRBD2	CSVQREGRETQYF	TGCAGCGTTCAGCGGGAGGGTAGGGAGACCCAGTACTTC
TRBV20-1	once	TRBJ2-1	.	CSARDAQGPGDEQFF	TGCAGTGCTAGAGACGCCCAGGGTCCCGGGGATGAGCAGTTCTTC